The 21 T cell receptor beta chains below were found in one sample sequenced in a study of T cell clones after liver transplantation. The data were produced by immunoSEQ multiplex PCR, yet TCRdb's version contains in-frame clones alone and is incomplete. This table holds 45,000 to 60,000 clones, approximately 87% found once. The source material was CD8+ T cells from blood, sampled 12 months after liver transplant. These receptors were collected from a human patient who received a liver transplant. Some T cells may have originated in the graft donor.

V gene TRBV4-1 combines with J gene TRBJ1-1, with 7 nucleotides matching TRBD1. Trimming removed 1 base from V and 0 bases from J; junction bases left unmatched: 11. Germline V lookup: CDR1 MGHRA, CDR2 YSYEKL. This CDR3 has 18 amino acids. CDR3 nucleotides: TGCGCCAGCAGCCAAGGTAACCGCAGGGGGGTCATGAACACTGAAGCTTTCTTT. This encodes CASSQGNRRGVMNTEAFF.

The chain links TRBV7-6 to TRBJ2-3, with D possibly matching TRBD1 (6 bases). The germline V gene encodes CDR1 SGHVS and CDR2 FNYEAQ. V lost 9 bases and J lost 0, with 13 bases in between. The CDR3 extends over 14 amino acids. CDR3 residues: CARIAGVSTDTQYF. Here the CDR3 DNA reads TGTGCCAGAATAGCAGGGGTGAGCACAGATACGCAGTATTTT.

V is TRBV7-6 and J is TRBJ2-1; D is unclear. The CDR3 has 12 residues. The germline V gene has CDR1 SGHVS and CDR2 FNYEAQ. The V and J ends lost 5 bases and 4 bases respectively, with 6 bases between them. CDR3 in DNA: TGTGCCAGCAGCCCAACGTACAATGAGCAGTTCTTC. Its protein product is CASSPTYNEQFF.

V gene TRBV5-6 combines with J gene TRBJ2-1; D call uncertain. The CDR3 has 14 amino acids. V was pared by 2 bases and J by 4 bases, with 10 bases between. Germline CDR1 and CDR2: SGHDT and YYEEEE. DNA of the CDR3: TGTGCCAGCAGCTTCGGAACATTTTACAATGAGCAGTTCTTC. Its translation is CASSFGTFYNEQFF.

The rearrangement links TRBV7-9 to TRBJ2-3; the D call may be TRBD1 or TRBD2 (6 bases each). Between the trimmed V and J ends, which lost 6 bases and 1 base, there was a span of 17 bases. The CDR3 totals 16 residues. Per germline, CDR1 SEHNR and CDR2 FQNEAQ (reference sequence). CDR3 protein: CASRANRGERTDTQYF. As DNA, the CDR3 is TGTGCCAGCAGGGCCAATAGGGGGGAACGCACAGATACGCAGTATTTT.

This chain joins TRBV7-9 and TRBJ1-2; D perhaps matches TRBD1 (6 bases). The germline CDR1 and CDR2 sequences are SEHNR and FQNEAQ (reference sequence). The CDR3 is 17 amino acids. V dropped 2 bases and J dropped 1 base, with 17 bases sitting between them. CDR3 protein: CASSLRDTPNFNYGYTF. DNA for the CDR3: TGTGCCAGCAGCTTAAGGGACACCCCGAACTTTAACTATGGCTACACCTTC.

J is TRBJ2-1 and V is TRBV5-1, with a tentative D call TRBD1 (5 bases). The germline gives CDR1 SGHRS, CDR2 YFSETQ. V lost 2 bases to trimming and J lost 8 bases, with 8 bases between them. CDR3 size: 12 residues. The CDR3: CASSFVGDEQFF. CDR3 bases: TGCGCCAGCAGCTTCGTAGGGGATGAGCAGTTCTTC.

This clone was picked up one time. This chain connects TRBV28 to TRBJ2-7; D is perhaps TRBD2 (5 bases). V lost 7 bases and J lost 7, with 17 bases in between. CDR1 is MDHEN and CDR2 is SYDVKM in the germline V gene. This CDR3 has 13 amino acids. Written as DNA, the CDR3 is TGTGCCAGCACTAAGGACTGGTCCGGAGAGCAGTACTTC. The encoded protein is CASTKDWSGEQYF.

The gene calls are TRBV7-9 and TRBJ1-2; TRBD1 is a possible D gene (5 bases). The V gene's germline CDR1 is SEHNR and CDR2 FQNEAQ (reference sequence). The CDR3 has 12 residues. Trimming took 1 base from V and 6 from J, leaving 6 bases between them. The CDR3 region is CASSLGQNGYTF. The CDR3 nucleotides are TGTGCCAGCAGCTTAGGACAGAATGGCTACACCTTC.

The genes are TRBV4-1 and TRBJ2-1, with 7 bases fitting TRBD2. V trimming: 5 bases; J trimming: 0 bases; junction bases outside the gene matches: 7. From germline, CDR1 is MGHRA and CDR2 YSYEKL. This CDR3 contains 16 residues. CDR3: CASSAPSGTSYNEQFF. The CDR3 DNA reads TGCGCCAGCAGCGCGCCTAGCGGTACCTCCTACAATGAGCAGTTCTTC.

The chain employs TRBV5-8 and TRBJ1-1, with TRBD1 identical over 9 bases. The ends lost 3 bases at V and 6 bases at J; junction bases unmatched: 15. CDR1 is SGHTS, CDR2 YDEGEE, per germline. This CDR3 contains 17 residues. Written as DNA, the CDR3 is TGTGCCAGCAGCTCCGGGACAGGGAGTGTGTGGATGGCTGAAGCTTTCTTT. It specifies CASSSGTGSVWMAEAFF. The complete variable domain, with remaining parts taken from reference TRBV5-8 and TRBJ1-1, reads EAGVTQSPTHLIKTRGQQATLRCSPISGHTSVYWYQQALGLGLQFLLWYDEGEERNRGNFPPRFSGRQFPNYSSELNVNALELEDSALYLCASSSGTGSVWMAEAFFGQGTRLTVV.

The chain couples TRBV27 to TRBJ2-7, with 8 positions matching TRBD2. The CDR3 spans 15 residues. Germline CDR1 reads MNHEY; CDR2 reads SMNVEV (reference sequence). J lost 4 bases, V lost 1 base, and 6 bases had no gene match. The CDR3 sequence is CASSLWSGSWYEQYF. Here the CDR3 DNA reads TGTGCCAGCAGTTTATGGAGCGGGAGTTGGTACGAGCAGTACTTC.

The gene calls are TRBV7-9 and TRBJ2-1, with unresolved D. This CDR3 region has 11 residues. Between the trimmed V and J ends, which lost 5 bases and 8 bases, there was a span of 7 bases. Germline CDR1 and CDR2: SEHNR and FQNEAQ (reference sequence). The CDR3 protein is CASSVAHEQFF. CDR3 coding DNA: TGTGCCAGCAGCGTCGCCCATGAGCAGTTCTTC.

This chain joins TRBV19 and TRBJ2-7, with 8 bases aligning to TRBD2. Looked up from germline, CDR1 is LNHDA and CDR2 is SQIVND (reference sequence). The ends lost 2 bases at V and 0 bases at J; junction bases unmatched: 9. The CDR3 has 17 residues. CDR3 nucleotide sequence: TGTGCCAGTAGTATAAGTAGCGGGACTTCCTTCTCCTACGAGCAGTACTTC. It yields the protein CASSISSGTSFSYEQYF.

This chain uses TRBV5-4 with TRBJ2-1; 8 positions agree with TRBD2. CDR1 and CDR2 from the germline V gene are SGHNT and YYREEE (reference sequence). CDR3 length equals 14 residues. J gave up 4 bases and V 4 bases, and 4 bases lay outside the gene matches. The CDR3 reads CASSPGGVYNEQFF. In DNA form, the CDR3 reads TGTGCCAGCAGCCCGGGGGGGGTTTACAATGAGCAGTTCTTC.

This chain uses TRBV5-1 with TRBJ1-4, with a tentative D call TRBD1 (5 bases). This CDR3 has 15 amino acids. V shed 0 bases and J shed 3 bases, with 9 bases lying between them. CDR1 and CDR2 from the germline V gene are SGHRS and YFSETQ. The CDR3 loop reads CASSLGGMPNEKLFF. Here the CDR3 DNA reads TGCGCCAGCAGCTTGGGGGGGATGCCTAATGAAAAACTGTTTTTT.

The chain recombines TRBV19 with TRBJ1-1; D gene ambiguous. V lost 3 bases and J lost 8, with 7 bases in between. The CDR3 contains 11 residues. Per the germline V gene, CDR1 is LNHDA and CDR2 is SQIVND (reference sequence). CDR3 loop: CASSIWSEAFF. DNA for the CDR3: TGTGCCAGTAGTATCTGGTCAGAAGCTTTCTTT.

V usage is TRBV19 and J usage is TRBJ2-1; D unresolved. The ends were cut back, 1 base at V and 4 bases at J, with 11 bases in the middle. The CDR3 runs to 15 residues. Per germline, CDR1 LNHDA and CDR2 SQIVND (reference sequence). CDR3 region: CASSIGPSGYNEQFF. In DNA, the CDR3 is TGTGCCAGTAGTATAGGACCCTCGGGTTACAATGAGCAGTTCTTC.

The V and J genes are TRBV5-1 and TRBJ2-3; D call uncertain. V dropped 0 bases and J dropped 4 bases, with 12 bases sitting between them. Germline V gives CDR1 SGHRS, CDR2 YFSETQ. The CDR3 runs to 15 residues. The CDR3 loop reads CASSLGWGKADTQYF. The CDR3 bases are TGCGCCAGCAGCTTGGGTTGGGGTAAGGCAGATACGCAGTATTTT.

This chain joins TRBV28 and TRBJ2-5, with D perhaps given as TRBD1 or TRBD2 (5 bases each). V dropped 5 bases and J dropped 5 bases, with 18 bases sitting between them. CDR1 and CDR2 from the germline V gene are MDHEN and SYDVKM. The CDR3 is 15 residues long. CDR3 in amino acids: CASSPMGEGHETQYF. The DNA of the CDR3 is TGTGCCAGCAGTCCAATGGGGGAAGGTCATGAGACCCAGTACTTC.

This clone showed up just once. The gene calls are TRBV19 and TRBJ2-6; 12 bases align to TRBD1. The CDR3 extends over 20 amino acids. Germline V lookup: CDR1 LNHDA, CDR2 SQIVND (reference sequence). The ends lost 2 bases at V and 3 bases at J; junction bases unmatched: 11. Written as DNA, the CDR3 is TGTGCCAGTAGTATACCCCTCCGGGACAGGGGGCGGAGTGGGGCCAACGTCCTGACTTTC. Encoded protein: CASSIPLRDRGRSGANVLTF.